Listed below are T cell receptor beta chains from one sample, sequenced in a study of T cells after posttransplantation cyclophosphamide. Data came from immunoSEQ multiplex PCR; TCRdb stores just in-frame clones and leaves some out. The profile shows about 47,000 clones, almost 95% of them singletons. Sequencing input: PBMCs. All receptors derive from a woman aged 50 to 65 in good health and a related stem cell transplant donor. Each CDR3 is given with its conserved first and last residue. A D gene is named only where the DNA matches it firmly. A clone size is listed for some rows: how often the clone was seen (once, few, many), or a class if it is expanded.

V	size	D	J	CDR3	DNA
TRBV19	NA	NA	TRBJ2-7	CASSMAQSYEQYF	TGTGCCAGTAGTATGGCCCAGTCCTACGAGCAGTACTTC
TRBV28	NA	NA	TRBJ2-1	CASSFGGSFYNEQFF	TGTGCCAGCAGTTTCGGGGGTAGCTTCTACAATGAGCAGTTCTTC
TRBV7-9	NA	TRBD2	TRBJ2-2	CASSGVAGGVTGELFF	TGTGCCAGCAGCGGCGTAGCGGGAGGGGTCACCGGGGAGCTGTTTTTT
TRBV7-2	NA	NA	TRBJ1-2	CASSVTMSYGYTF	TGTGCCAGCAGTGTCACAATGTCCTATGGCTACACCTTC
TRBV7-3	once	TRBD1	TRBJ1-1	CASSSNPSTGRNTEAFF	TGTGCCAGCAGCTCAAACCCCTCGACAGGGCGGAACACTGAAGCTTTCTTT
TRBV7-6	NA	TRBD2	TRBJ2-3	CASSLVGGTDTQYF	TGTGCCAGCAGCTTAGTCGGGGGGACAGATACGCAGTATTTT
TRBV30	NA	TRBD2	TRBJ2-7	CAWSGGSGRAYEQYF	TGTGCCTGGAGTGGTGGTAGCGGGAGGGCCTACGAGCAGTACTTC
TRBV5-4	NA	NA	TRBJ2-2	CASSEDGQLNTGELFF	TGTGCCAGCAGCGAGGACGGACAGCTGAACACCGGGGAGCTGTTTTTT
TRBV5-5	NA	TRBD1	TRBJ1-2	CASSQGGAYGYTF	TGTGCCAGCAGCCAAGGGGGCGCCTATGGCTACACCTTC
TRBV5-1	NA	TRBD2	TRBJ2-7	CASSVGTSGDKRDEQYF	TGCGCCAGCAGCGTCGGGACTAGCGGGGATAAGCGGGACGAGCAGTACTTC
TRBV7-7	NA	TRBD1	TRBJ2-5	CASSLPGQKETQYF	TGTGCCAGCAGCTTACCGGGACAGAAAGAGACCCAGTACTTC
TRBV19	NA	NA	TRBJ2-1	CASSIGLATYNEQFF	TGTGCCAGTAGTATAGGGCTAGCGACGTACAATGAGCAGTTCTTC
TRBV4-1	once	TRBD2	TRBJ2-2	CASSHSGGNTGELFF	TGCGCCAGCAGCCACTCGGGAGGTAACACCGGGGAGCTGTTTTTT
TRBV5-1	NA	NA	TRBJ1-5	CASSLAGGAQPQHF	TGCGCCAGCAGCTTGGCCGGTGGAGCCCAGCCCCAGCATTTT
TRBV11-2	NA	NA	TRBJ2-2	CASSSIDLFTGELFF	TGTGCCAGCAGCTCTATCGACTTGTTCACCGGGGAGCTGTTTTTT
TRBV7-5	NA	NA	TRBJ1-2	CVRSLIYRVGYGYTF	TGTGTCAGAAGCTTAATCTACAGGGTAGGTTATGGCTACACCTTC
TRBV6-5	NA	NA	TRBJ1-1	CASSRTATEAFF	TGTGCCAGCAGCCGGACAGCGACTGAAGCTTTCTTT
TRBV27	NA	NA	TRBJ1-5	CASSSREAQPQHF	TGTGCCAGCAGTTCCCGAGAGGCTCAGCCCCAGCATTTT
TRBV11-3	NA	NA	TRBJ2-3	CASSLTTGVGGRRDTQYF	TGTGCCAGCAGCTTAACCACGGGGGTGGGAGGACGAAGAGATACGCAGTATTTT
TRBV10-1	NA	TRBD2	TRBJ2-1	CASSTSANEQFF	TGCGCCAGCAGTACTAGCGCGAATGAGCAGTTCTTC
TRBV27	NA	TRBD2	TRBJ2-1	CASSTVRLAGYNEQFF	TGTGCCAGCAGTACCGTGAGGCTAGCGGGATACAATGAGCAGTTCTTC
TRBV10-2	NA	NA	TRBJ2-7	CASSEGGLYEQYF	TGCGCCAGCAGTGAGGGTGGGCTGTACGAGCAGTACTTC
TRBV2	few	TRBD1	TRBJ1-4	CASTKSGTVEKLFF	TGTGCCAGCACCAAATCCGGGACAGTTGAAAAACTGTTTTTT